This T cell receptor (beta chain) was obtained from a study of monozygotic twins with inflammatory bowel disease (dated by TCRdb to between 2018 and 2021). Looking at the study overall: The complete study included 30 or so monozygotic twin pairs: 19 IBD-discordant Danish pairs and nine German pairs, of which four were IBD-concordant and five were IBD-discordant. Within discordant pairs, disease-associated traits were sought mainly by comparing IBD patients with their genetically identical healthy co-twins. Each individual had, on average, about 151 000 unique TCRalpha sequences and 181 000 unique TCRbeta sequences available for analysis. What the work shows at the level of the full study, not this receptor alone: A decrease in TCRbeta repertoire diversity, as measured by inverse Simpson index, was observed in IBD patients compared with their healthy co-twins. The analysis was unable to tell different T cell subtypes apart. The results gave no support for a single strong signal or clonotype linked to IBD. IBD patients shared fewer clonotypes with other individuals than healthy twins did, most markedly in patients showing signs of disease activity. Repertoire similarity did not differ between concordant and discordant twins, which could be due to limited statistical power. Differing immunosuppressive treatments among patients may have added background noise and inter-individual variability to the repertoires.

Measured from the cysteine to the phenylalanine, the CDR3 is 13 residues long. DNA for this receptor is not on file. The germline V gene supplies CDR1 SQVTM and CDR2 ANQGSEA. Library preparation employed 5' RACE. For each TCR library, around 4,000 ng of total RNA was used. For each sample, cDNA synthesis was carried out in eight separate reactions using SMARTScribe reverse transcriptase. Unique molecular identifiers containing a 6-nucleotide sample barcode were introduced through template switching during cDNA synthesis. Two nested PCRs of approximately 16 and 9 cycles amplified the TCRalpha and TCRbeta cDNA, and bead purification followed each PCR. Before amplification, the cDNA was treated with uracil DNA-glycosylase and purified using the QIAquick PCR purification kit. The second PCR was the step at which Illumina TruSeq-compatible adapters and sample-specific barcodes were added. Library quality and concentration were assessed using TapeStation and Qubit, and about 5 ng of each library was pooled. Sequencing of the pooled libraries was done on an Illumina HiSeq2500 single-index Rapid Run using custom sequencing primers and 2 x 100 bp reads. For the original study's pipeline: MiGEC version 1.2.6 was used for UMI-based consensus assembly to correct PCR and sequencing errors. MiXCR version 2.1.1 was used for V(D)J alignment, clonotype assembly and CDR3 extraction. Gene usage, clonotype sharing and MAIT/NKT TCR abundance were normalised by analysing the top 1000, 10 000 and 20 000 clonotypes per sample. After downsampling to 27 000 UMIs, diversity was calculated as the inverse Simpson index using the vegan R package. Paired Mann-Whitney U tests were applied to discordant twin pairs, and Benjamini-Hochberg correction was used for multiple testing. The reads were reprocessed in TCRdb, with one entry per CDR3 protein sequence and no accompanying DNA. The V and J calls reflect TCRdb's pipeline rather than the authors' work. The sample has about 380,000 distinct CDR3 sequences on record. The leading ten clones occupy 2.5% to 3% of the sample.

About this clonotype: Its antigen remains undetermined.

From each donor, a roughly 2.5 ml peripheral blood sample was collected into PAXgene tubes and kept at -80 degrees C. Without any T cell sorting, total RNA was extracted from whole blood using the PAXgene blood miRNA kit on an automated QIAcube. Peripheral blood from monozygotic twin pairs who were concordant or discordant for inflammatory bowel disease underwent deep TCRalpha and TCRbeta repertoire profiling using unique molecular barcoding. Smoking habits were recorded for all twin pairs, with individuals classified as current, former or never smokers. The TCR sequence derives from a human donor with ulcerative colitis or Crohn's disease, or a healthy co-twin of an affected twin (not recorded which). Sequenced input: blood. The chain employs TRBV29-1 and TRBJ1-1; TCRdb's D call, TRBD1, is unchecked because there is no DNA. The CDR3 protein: CSADRDGDTEAFF.